One and the same sample provided the 17 T cell receptor beta chains below, sequenced in a study of CXCR3-negative and CXCR3-positive naive CD8 T cells. Findings and caveats of the study: The study found more hydrophobic TRB CDR3s in CXCR3-positive naive cells than in CXCR3-negative naive cells.

Preparation of TRB cDNA libraries relied on 5' RACE carrying UMI labels. One entry per CDR3 protein, without DNA, is what TCRdb gives after re-calling the 5' RACE reads. The data include more than 6,500 distinct CDR3 sequences; the top ten clones carry about 1.3%. The antigens these receptors bind are not known. Sequences were obtained from naive CXCR3+ CD8+ T cells from blood. Subset denoted: CD45RO-CCR7+CD27+CD95- naive CD8+ T cells expressing CXCR3 (TNR3+). Receptors originate from a human donor in good health. Some clones in this sample may be carry-over from other donors' samples.

This clonotype is labeled medium-sized (0.01 to 0.1%) based on frequency. The CDR3 spells CSARVVLAGAEQYF. This chain connects TRBV20-1 to TRBJ2-7; TCRdb names TRBD2, which stays unverified in the absence of DNA. CDR1 and CDR2 (germline): DFQATT, SNEGSKA (reference sequence). The CDR3 has 14 residues.

In terms of frequency, this clonotype is medium-sized. The chain joins TRBV7-9 to TRBJ2-2; TCRdb picks TRBD1, but there is no DNA to check that call. The CDR3 is 19 residues long. Looked up from germline, CDR1 is SEHNR and CDR2 is FQNEAQ (reference sequence). The CDR3 spells CASSLLGQSPKVNTGELFF.

The chain couples TRBV18 to TRBJ2-5. Germline-derived CDR1 and CDR2 are KGHSH and LQKENI. The CDR3 has 20 residues. The CDR3: CASSPSGNLVGRSLGETQYF.

Considering frequency, this clonotype is medium-sized. The genes are TRBV19 and TRBJ1-5; TCRdb designates TRBD1, a call that cannot be tested without DNA. Germline loops: CDR1 LNHDA, CDR2 SQIVND (reference sequence). CDR3 length: 15 amino acids. CDR3 sequence: CASSPGQFLNQPQHF.

This CDR3 is CASAELGYEQYF. The rearrangement joins TRBV10-2 to TRBJ2-7; TCRdb returns TRBD2, unconfirmable since there is no DNA. CDR3 length: 12 amino acids. CDR1 and CDR2 from the germline V gene are WSHSY and SAAADI.

Judged by frequency, this clonotype is medium-sized (0.01 to 0.1%). V is TRBV25-1 and J is TRBJ2-7; the TCRdb call, TRBD2, lacks DNA for checking. CDR1 and CDR2 (germline): MGHDK, SYGVNS. The CDR3 consists of 14 residues. The CDR3 region is CASSEFGREGEQYF.

V is TRBV29-1 and J is TRBJ2-1; TCRdb returns TRBD1, unconfirmable since there is no DNA. Germline CDR1 reads SQVTM; CDR2 reads ANQGSEA. CDR3 length equals 15 residues. CDR3 residues: CSVEGRQTSLDEQFF.

The rearrangement joins TRBV19 to TRBJ2-1; TCRdb calls TRBD1, which cannot be checked without DNA. The CDR3 runs to 13 residues. Germline CDR1 LNHDA, CDR2 SQIVND (reference sequence). CDR3 residues: CASSPVAVGEQFF.

The chain uses TRBV29-1 and TRBJ2-7. Germline lookup yields CDR1 SQVTM and CDR2 ANQGSEA. This CDR3 is built from 11 residues. CDR3 amino acids: CSVRDGYEQYF.

By frequency, this clonotype is medium-sized (0.01 to 0.1%). The chain employs TRBV29-1 and TRBJ2-7; TCRdb picks TRBD1, but there is no DNA to check that call. The CDR3 spans 13 residues. The V gene's germline CDR1 is SQVTM and CDR2 ANQGSEA. CDR3 in amino acids: CSFRGHNSYEQYF.

The genes are TRBV5-1 and TRBJ2-7; TCRdb indicates TRBD2, and absent DNA this call remains unverified. This CDR3 has 14 amino acids. Germline CDR1 reads SGHRS; CDR2 reads YFSETQ. CDR3 region: CASSKGTIENEQYF.

This chain links TRBV10-2 with TRBJ2-1; TCRdb's D gene call, TRBD2, goes unchecked for lack of DNA. CDR1 is WSHSY and CDR2 is SAAADI in the germline V gene. This CDR3 spans 15 amino acids. The CDR3 loop is CASSERLAGYNEQFF.

By frequency, this clonotype registers medium-sized. V gene TRBV5-1 combines with J gene TRBJ2-1; TCRdb picks TRBD2, but there is no DNA to check that call. The germline V gene encodes CDR1 SGHRS and CDR2 YFSETQ. The CDR3 is 16 residues long. CDR3 protein: CASSHILAGIYNEQFF. The whole variable domain, filled in from reference TRBV5-1 and TRBJ2-1, reads KAGVTQTPRYLIKTRGQQVTLSCSPISGHRSVSWYQQTPGQGLQFLFEYFSETQRNKGNFPGRFSGRQFSNSRSEMNVSTLELGDSALYLCASSHILAGIYNEQFFGPGTRLTVL.

This clonotype shows up as medium-sized by frequency. The genes are TRBV7-2 and TRBJ1-1. CDR1 and CDR2 from the germline V gene are SGHTA and FQGNSA. This CDR3 comprises 14 residues. CDR3 sequence reads: CASSPRDRDTEAFF. Supplemented by reference TRBV7-2 and TRBJ1-1, the full variable domain reads GAGVSQSPSNKVTEKGKDVELRCDPISGHTALYWYRQSLGQGLEFLIYFQGNSAPDKSGLPSDRFSAERTGGSVSTLTIQRTQQEDSAVYLCASSPRDRDTEAFFGQGTRLTVV.

V and J are TRBV2 and TRBJ2-1; checking the TCRdb D call of TRBD1 is not possible without DNA. This CDR3 is built from 12 residues. Germline CDR1 and CDR2: SNHLY and FYNNEI. CDR3 residues: CASSSTGDEQFF.

The chain has TRBV29-1 and TRBJ2-1; no DNA is available, so the TRBD1 call from TCRdb remains unchecked. The CDR3 is 12 residues long. CDR1 is SQVTM, CDR2 ANQGSEA, per germline. The CDR3 protein is CSAPDVGDEQFF.

The chain carries TRBV29-1 and TRBJ1-2. Germline V gene data show CDR1 as SQVTM and CDR2 as ANQGSEA. The CDR3 totals 13 residues. The CDR3 protein is CSVEGGTALGYTF.